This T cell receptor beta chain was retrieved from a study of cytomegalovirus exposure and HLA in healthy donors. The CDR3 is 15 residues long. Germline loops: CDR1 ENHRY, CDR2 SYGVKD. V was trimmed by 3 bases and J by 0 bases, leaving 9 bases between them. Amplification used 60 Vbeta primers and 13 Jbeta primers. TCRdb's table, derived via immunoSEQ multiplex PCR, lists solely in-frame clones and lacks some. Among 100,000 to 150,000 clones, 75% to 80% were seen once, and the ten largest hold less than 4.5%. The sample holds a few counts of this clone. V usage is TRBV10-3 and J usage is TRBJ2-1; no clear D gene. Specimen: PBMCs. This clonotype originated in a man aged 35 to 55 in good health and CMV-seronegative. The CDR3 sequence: CAISEDLSSYNEQFF. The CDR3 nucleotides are TGTGCCATCAGTGAAGATCTGAGCTCCTACAATGAGCAGTTCTTC.